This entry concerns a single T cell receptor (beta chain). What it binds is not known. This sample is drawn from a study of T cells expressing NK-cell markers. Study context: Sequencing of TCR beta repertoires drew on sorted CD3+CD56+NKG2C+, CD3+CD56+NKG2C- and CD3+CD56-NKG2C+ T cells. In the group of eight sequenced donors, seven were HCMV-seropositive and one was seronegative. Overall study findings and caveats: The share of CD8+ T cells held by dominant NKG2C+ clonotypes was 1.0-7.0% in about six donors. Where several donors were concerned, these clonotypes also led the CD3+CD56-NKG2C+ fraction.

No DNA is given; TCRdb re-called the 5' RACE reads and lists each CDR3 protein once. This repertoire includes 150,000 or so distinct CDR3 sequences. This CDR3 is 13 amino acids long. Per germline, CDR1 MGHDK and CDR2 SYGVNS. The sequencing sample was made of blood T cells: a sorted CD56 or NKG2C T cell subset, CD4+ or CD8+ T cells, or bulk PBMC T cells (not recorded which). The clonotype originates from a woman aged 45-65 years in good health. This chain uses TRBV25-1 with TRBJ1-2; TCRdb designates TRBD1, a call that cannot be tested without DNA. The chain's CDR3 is CASSERGIYGYTF.